The entry below gives a single TCR beta chain sequence along with its context. The target antigen is unknown. The CDR3 runs 15 residues. Trimming cost V 0 bases and J 5 bases; bases outside gene matches: 6. Germline-derived CDR1 and CDR2 are SGDLS and YYNGEE. This record belongs to a study of CD8+ T cells in alopecia areata. Whole-study findings and limits: Normal skin contains resident alphabeta T cells, and these are also sequenced in scalp samples.

Extracted from the samples, RNA was reverse transcribed into cDNA to serve as the sequencing template. The data were produced by immunoSEQ multiplex PCR, yet TCRdb's version contains in-frame clones alone and is incomplete. Of some 170,000 clones in the sample, about 70% were seen once. V is TRBV9 and J is TRBJ2-5, with 8 nucleotides matching TRBD2. This TCR was sampled from a human donor with alopecia areata. This specimen consisted of CD8+ T cells sorted from blood, obtained at week 0. As DNA, the CDR3 is TGTGCCAGCAGCGTAGGCGGGGGGCCCTCCGAGACCCAGTACTTC. Protein product: CASSVGGGPSETQYF.